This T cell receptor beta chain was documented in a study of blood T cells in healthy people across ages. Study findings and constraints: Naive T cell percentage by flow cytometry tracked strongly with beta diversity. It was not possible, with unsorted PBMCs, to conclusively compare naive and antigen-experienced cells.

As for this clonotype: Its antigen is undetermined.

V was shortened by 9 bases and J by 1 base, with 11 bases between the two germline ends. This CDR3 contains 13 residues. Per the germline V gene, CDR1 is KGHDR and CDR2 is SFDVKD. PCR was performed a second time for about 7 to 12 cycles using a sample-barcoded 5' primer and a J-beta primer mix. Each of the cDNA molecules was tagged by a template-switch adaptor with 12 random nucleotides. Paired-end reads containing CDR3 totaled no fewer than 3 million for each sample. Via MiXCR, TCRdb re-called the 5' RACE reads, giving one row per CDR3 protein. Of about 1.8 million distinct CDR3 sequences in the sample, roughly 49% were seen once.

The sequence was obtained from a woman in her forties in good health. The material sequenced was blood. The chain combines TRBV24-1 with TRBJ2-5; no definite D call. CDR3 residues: CATSRSTQETQYF. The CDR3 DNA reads TGTGCCACCTCCCGGTCCACCCAAGAGACCCAGTACTTC.